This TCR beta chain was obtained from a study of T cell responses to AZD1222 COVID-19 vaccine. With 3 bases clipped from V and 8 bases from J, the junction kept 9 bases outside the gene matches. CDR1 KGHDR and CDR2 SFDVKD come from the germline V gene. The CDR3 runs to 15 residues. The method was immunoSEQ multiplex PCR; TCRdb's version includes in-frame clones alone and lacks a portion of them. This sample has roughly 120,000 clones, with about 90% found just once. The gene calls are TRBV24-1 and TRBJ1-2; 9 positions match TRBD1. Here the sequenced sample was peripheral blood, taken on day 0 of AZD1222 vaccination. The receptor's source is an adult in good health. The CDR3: CATSDEQGAARGYTF. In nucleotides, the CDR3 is TGTGCCACCAGTGATGAACAGGGGGCGGCCCGGGGCTACACCTTC.